This T cell receptor beta chain was sequenced for a study of blood T cells in healthy people across ages. Study as a whole: There was about one barcoded beta molecule captured by template switching per two T cells. Study-wide findings and caveats: Leaving the PBMCs unsorted stopped any conclusive comparison of naive versus antigen-experienced cells. Age advanced and TCR beta diversity per million T cells fell, roughly linearly.

For the second PCR, which ran for about 6 to 11 cycles, a sample-barcoded 5' primer and a J-beta primer mix were used. MiXCR, run by TCRdb on the 5' RACE reads, gives a single entry per CDR3 protein. The repertoire has about 900,000 distinct CDR3 sequences, 62% of them found once; the top ten carry about 30%. V lost 3 bases, J lost 7 bases, and 10 bases stayed unmatched. The germline gives CDR1 ENHRY, CDR2 SYGVKD. The CDR3 is 16 residues long. Comments on this clonotype: As yet, its antigen is unknown.

This rearrangement joins TRBV10-3 to TRBJ2-2; 8 bases line up with TRBD2. This clonotype was sampled from a man aged 25 to 40 in good health. The specimen was blood. CDR3 residues: CAISDVAGKHGGELFF. In DNA, the CDR3 is TGTGCCATCAGTGACGTAGCGGGGAAGCATGGCGGGGAGCTGTTTTTT.